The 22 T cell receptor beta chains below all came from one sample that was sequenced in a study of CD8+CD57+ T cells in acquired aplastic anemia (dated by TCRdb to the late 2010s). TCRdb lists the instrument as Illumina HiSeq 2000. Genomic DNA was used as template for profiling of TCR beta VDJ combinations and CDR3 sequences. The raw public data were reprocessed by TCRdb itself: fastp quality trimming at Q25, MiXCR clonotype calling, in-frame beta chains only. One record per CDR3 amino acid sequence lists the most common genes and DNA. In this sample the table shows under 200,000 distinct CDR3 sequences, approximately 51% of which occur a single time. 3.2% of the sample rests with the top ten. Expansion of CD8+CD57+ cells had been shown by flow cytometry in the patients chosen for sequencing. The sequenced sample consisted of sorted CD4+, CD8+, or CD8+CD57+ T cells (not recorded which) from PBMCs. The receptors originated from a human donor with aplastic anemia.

CDR3 in DNA: TGCGCCAGCAGCCAGGACGGGAATAATTCACCCCTCCACTTT. Translation: CASSQDGNNSPLHF. This sequence joins TRBV5-1 and TRBJ1-6; D not certain. CDR1 SGHRS and CDR2 YFSETQ come from the germline V gene. The V end lost 4 bases, the J end lost 5 bases, and 10 bases lay between the germline ends. This CDR3 is built from 14 residues.

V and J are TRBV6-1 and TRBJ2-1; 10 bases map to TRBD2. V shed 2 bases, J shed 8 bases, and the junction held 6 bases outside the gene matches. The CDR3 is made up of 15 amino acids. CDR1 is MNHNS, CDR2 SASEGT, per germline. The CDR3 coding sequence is TGTGCCAGCAGTGAAAGACTAGCGGGTTATGATGAGCAGTTCTTC. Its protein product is CASSERLAGYDEQFF.

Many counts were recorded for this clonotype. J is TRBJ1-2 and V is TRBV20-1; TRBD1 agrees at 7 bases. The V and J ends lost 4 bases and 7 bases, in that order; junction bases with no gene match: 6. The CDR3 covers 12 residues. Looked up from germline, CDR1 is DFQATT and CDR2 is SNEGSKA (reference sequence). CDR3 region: CSAKRQGSGYTF. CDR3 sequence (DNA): TGCAGTGCTAAACGACAGGGTTCTGGCTACACCTTC.

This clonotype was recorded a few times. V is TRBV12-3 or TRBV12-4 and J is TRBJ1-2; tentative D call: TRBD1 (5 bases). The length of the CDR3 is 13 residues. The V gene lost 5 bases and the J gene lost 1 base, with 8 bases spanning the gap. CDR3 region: CASSRQGNYGYTF. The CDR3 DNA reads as TGTGCCAGCAGTAGGCAGGGTAACTATGGCTACACCTTC.

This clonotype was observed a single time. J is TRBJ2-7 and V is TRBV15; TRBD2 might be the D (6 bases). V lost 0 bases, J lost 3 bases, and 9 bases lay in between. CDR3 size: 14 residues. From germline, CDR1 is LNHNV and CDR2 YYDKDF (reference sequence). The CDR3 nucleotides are TGTGCCACCAGCAGAGATCGCGGGGACTACGAGCAGTACTTC. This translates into CATSRDRGDYEQYF.

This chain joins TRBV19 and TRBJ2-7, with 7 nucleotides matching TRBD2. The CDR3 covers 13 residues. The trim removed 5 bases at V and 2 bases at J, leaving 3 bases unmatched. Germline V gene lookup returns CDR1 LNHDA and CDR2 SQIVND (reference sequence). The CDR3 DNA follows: TGTGCCAGTAGTCGGGGGGACCCCTACGAGCAGTACTTC. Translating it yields CASSRGDPYEQYF.

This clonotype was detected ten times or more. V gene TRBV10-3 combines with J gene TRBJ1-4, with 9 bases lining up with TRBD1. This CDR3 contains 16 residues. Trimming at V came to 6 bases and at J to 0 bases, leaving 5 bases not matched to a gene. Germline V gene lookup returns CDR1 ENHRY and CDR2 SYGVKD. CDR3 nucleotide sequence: TGTGCCATCAGAGGGACAGGGAACACAACTAATGAAAAACTGTTTTTT. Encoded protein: CAIRGTGNTTNEKLFF.

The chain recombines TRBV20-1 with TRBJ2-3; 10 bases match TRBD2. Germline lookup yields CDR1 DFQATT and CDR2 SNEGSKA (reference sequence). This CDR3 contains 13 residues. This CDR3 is CSPGAGGPDTQYF. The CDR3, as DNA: TGCAGCCCGGGAGCGGGGGGGCCAGATACGCAGTATTTT.

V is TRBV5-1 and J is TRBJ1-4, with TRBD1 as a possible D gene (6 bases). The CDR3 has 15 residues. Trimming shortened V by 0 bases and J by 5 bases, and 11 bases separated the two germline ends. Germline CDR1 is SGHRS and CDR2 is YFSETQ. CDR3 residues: CASSLEGHLNEKLFF. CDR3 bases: TGCGCCAGCAGCTTGGAGGGACACTTAAATGAAAAACTGTTTTTT.

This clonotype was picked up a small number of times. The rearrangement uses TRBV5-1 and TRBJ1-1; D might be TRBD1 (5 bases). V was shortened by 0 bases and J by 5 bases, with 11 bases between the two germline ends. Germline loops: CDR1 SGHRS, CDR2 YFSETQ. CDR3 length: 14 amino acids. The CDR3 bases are TGCGCCAGCAGCTTGGGTACTGAGGGGACTGAAGCTTTCTTT. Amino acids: CASSLGTEGTEAFF.

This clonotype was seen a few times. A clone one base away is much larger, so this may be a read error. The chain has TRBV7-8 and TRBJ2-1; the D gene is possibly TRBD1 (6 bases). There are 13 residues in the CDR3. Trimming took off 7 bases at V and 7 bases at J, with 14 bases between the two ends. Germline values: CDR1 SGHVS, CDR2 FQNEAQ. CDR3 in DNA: TGTGCCAGCACCCGGGACAAGGGGAATGAGCAGTTCTTC. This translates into CASTRDKGNEQFF.

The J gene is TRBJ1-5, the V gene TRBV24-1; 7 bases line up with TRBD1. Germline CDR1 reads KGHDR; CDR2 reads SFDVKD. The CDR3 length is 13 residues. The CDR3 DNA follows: TGTGCACAATCCGGGACAGAGGATCAGCCCCAGCATTTT. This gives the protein CAQSGTEDQPQHF.

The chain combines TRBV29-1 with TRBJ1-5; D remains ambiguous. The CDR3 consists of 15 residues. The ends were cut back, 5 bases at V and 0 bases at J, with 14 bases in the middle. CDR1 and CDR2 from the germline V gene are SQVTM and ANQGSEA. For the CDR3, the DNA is TGCAGCGTTTCCCAAGGGCCCGATAGCAATCAGCCCCAGCATTTT. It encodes CSVSQGPDSNQPQHF. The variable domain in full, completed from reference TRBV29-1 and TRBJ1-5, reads SAVISQKPSRDICQRGTSLTIQCQVDSQVTMMFWYRQQPGQSLTLIATANQGSEATYESGFVIDKFPISRPNLTFSTLTVSNMSPEDSSIYLCSVSQGPDSNQPQHFGDGTRLSIL.

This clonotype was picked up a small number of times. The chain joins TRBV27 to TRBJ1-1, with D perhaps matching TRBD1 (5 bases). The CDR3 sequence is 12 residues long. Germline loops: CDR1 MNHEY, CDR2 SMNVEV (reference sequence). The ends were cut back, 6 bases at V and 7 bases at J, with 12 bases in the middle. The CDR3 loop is CASRTGVGEAFF. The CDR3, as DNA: TGTGCCAGCAGGACGGGGGTCGGTGAAGCTTTCTTT.

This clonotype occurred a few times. CDR3: CASSGTGGAWISPLHF. The CDR3 DNA is TGTGCCAGTAGTGGAACAGGGGGCGCTTGGATTTCACCCCTCCACTTT. V is TRBV19 and J is TRBJ1-6, with 9 positions matching TRBD1. Unmatched junction bases numbered 11, after V lost 5 bases and J lost 9 bases. Germline V gene data show CDR1 as LNHDA and CDR2 as SQIVND (reference sequence). This CDR3 spans 16 amino acids.

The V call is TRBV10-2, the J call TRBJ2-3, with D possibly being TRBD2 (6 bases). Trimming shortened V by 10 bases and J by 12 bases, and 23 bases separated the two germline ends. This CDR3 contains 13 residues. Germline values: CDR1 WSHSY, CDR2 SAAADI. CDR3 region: CATVEKPLGSQYF. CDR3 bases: TGCGCCACCGTGGAAAAACCCCTCGGGAGTCAGTATTTT.

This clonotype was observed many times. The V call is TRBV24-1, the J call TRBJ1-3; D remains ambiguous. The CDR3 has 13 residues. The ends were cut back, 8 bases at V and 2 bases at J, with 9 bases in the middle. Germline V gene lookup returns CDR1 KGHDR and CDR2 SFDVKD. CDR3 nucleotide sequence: TGTGCCACCACCGACCCTACTGGAAACACCATATATTTT. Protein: CATTDPTGNTIYF.

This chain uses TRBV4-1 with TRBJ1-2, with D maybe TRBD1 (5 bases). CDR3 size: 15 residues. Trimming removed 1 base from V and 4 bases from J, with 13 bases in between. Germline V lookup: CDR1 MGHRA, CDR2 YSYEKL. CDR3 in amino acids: CASSQGATDLYGYTF. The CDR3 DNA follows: TGCGCCAGCAGCCAAGGGGCGACAGACCTCTATGGCTACACCTTC.

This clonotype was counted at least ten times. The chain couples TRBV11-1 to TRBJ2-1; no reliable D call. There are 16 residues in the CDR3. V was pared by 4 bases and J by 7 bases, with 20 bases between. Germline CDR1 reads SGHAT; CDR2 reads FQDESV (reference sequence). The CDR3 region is CASSYRLGRTNNEQFF. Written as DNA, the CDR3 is TGTGCCAGCAGCTACCGCCTAGGCAGGACGAATAATGAGCAGTTCTTC.

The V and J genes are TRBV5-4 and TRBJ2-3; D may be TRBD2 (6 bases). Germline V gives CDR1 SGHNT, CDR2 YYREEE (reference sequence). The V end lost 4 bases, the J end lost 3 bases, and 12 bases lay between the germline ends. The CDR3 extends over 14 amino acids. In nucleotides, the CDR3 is TGTGCCAGCAGCCCCCGGGGGTGGACAGATACGCAGTATTTT. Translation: CASSPRGWTDTQYF.

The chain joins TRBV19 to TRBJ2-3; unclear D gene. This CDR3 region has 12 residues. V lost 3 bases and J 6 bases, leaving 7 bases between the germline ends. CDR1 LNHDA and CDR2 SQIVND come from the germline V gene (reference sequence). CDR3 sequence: CASSMVGDTQYF. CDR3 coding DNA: TGTGCCAGTAGTATGGTCGGGGATACGCAGTATTTT.

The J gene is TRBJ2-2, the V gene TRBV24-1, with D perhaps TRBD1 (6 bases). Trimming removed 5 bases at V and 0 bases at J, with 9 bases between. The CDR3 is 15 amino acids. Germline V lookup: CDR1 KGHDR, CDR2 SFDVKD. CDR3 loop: CATSAGDSNTGELFF. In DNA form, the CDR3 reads TGTGCCACCAGTGCAGGGGATTCGAACACCGGGGAGCTGTTTTTT.